The sequence of this T cell receptor beta chain was determined in a study of blood T cell repertoires in COVID-19. At the level of the study: Collection of acute and convalescent COVID-19 samples took place in the United States, Italy and Spain.

Trimming removed 0 bases from V and 2 bases from J, with 9 bases in between. This CDR3 spans 15 amino acids. Germline-derived CDR1 and CDR2 are SGHRS and YFSETQ. In the original analysis: Quantification of nucleated cells was approximated via reference gene primer amplification. Only in-frame clones appear in the TCRdb table, and some are missing; sequencing was by immunoSEQ multiplex PCR. That table gives V, J and clone size, and the DNA gave D and trimming. The sample contains about 110,000 clones, approximately 86% of which appear only once. This TCR derives from a man between 35 and 55 years old with acute or convalescent COVID-19. The sequenced sample consisted of peripheral blood. This chain uses TRBV5-1 with TRBJ1-5, with D possibly being TRBD1 (5 bases). Here the CDR3 DNA reads TGCGCCAGCAGCTTGGCAGGGCTAGGCAATCAGCCCCAGCATTTT. It translates to CASSLAGLGNQPQHF.